The 15 T cell receptor beta chains in this list originate from one sample, sequenced in a study of cytomegalovirus exposure and HLA in healthy donors. TCRdb's table, derived via immunoSEQ multiplex PCR, lists solely in-frame clones and lacks some. The sample yields more than 250,000 clones, 90% seen once. The sample comprised PBMCs. These receptors all stem from a woman aged 30 to 39 in good health and CMV-seronegative.

The CDR3 loop is CASSQGQGSYEQYF. CDR3 bases: TGTGCCAGCAGCCAAGGACAGGGATCCTACGAGCAGTACTTC. This chain links TRBV4-2 with TRBJ2-7, with 7 bases matching TRBD1. The V gene's germline CDR1 is LGHNA and CDR2 YNFKEQ. The CDR3 runs to 14 residues. With V trimmed by 1 base and J by 1 base, 1 base remained unmatched.

The gene calls are TRBV18 and TRBJ2-6; no firm D call. The V end was cut by 3 bases, the J end by 2 bases, with 8 bases between. Germline CDR1 KGHSH, CDR2 LQKENI. The CDR3 length is 15 residues. CDR3 coding DNA: TGTGCCAGCTCACCTTACAAAACTGGGGCCAACGTCCTGACTTTC. As protein: CASSPYKTGANVLTF.

This clone was detected a few times. The chain employs TRBV18 and TRBJ2-7, with 8 positions matching TRBD1. From germline, CDR1 is KGHSH and CDR2 LQKENI. The CDR3 sequence is 15 residues long. Germline trimming cut 1 base from V and 3 bases from J; bases unmatched to any gene: 5. CDR3 in amino acids: CASSPLNTGGYEQYF. The CDR3 DNA follows: TGTGCCAGCTCACCACTTAATACAGGGGGCTACGAGCAGTACTTC.

With respect to this clone: Other DNA variants within this sample encode the same CDR3. This sequence joins TRBV7-2 and TRBJ2-7; 8 bases agree with TRBD2. CDR1 is SGHTA, CDR2 FQGNSA, per germline. V shed 5 bases and J 0 bases; nucleotides not matched to a gene: 3. The CDR3 totals 14 residues. The CDR3 DNA is TGTGCCAGCAGCCCAACTAGCGGCTCCTACGAGCAGTACTTC. Amino acid sequence: CASSPTSGSYEQYF.

As to this clone: The sample contains more than one DNA sequence encoding this CDR3. The rearrangement joins TRBV2 to TRBJ2-7; TRBD1 matches at 7 bases. The CDR3 runs to 14 residues. With V trimmed by 2 bases and J by 1 base, 2 bases remained unmatched. Germline CDR1 reads SNHLY; CDR2 reads FYNNEI. The CDR3 DNA is TGTGCCAGCAGTGAACAGGGGGAATCCTACGAGCAGTACTTC. Protein sequence: CASSEQGESYEQYF. The complete variable domain, with remaining parts taken from reference TRBV2 and TRBJ2-7, reads EPEVTQTPSHQVTQMGQEVILRCVPISNHLYFYWYRQILGQKVEFLVSFYNNEISEKSEIFDDQFSVERPDGSNFTLKIRSTKLEDSAMYFCASSEQGESYEQYFGPGTRLTVT.

J is TRBJ1-1 and V is TRBV13; the D gene is possibly TRBD1 (6 bases). Trimming took off 5 bases at V and 2 bases at J, with 18 bases between the two ends. The CDR3 is 16 residues long. Germline V gene lookup returns CDR1 PRHDT and CDR2 FYEKMQ (reference sequence). CDR3 DNA: TGTGCCAGCAGCCGCGGGTCGGACAGTTACAACACTGAAGCTTTCTTT. It codes for CASSRGSDSYNTEAFF.

V gene TRBV6-4 combines with J gene TRBJ2-3; 16 nucleotides line up with TRBD2. CDR1 is MRHNA and CDR2 is SNTAGT in the germline V gene. CDR3 length equals 18 residues. The J segment lost 5 bases and the V segment lost 5 bases, leaving 10 bases of the junction unmatched. The CDR3 here is CASSPMPGLAGGQDTQYF. CDR3 nucleotides: TGTGCCAGCAGTCCTATGCCGGGACTAGCGGGAGGGCAAGATACGCAGTATTTT.

The chain carries TRBV7-2 and TRBJ2-5, with 10 bases identical to TRBD2. The CDR3 has 14 residues. The junction had 5 bases not matched to a gene; V was cut back by 6 bases and J by 4 bases. Germline values: CDR1 SGHTA, CDR2 FQGNSA. The CDR3, as DNA: TGTGCCAGCAGTTACACTAGCGGGACAGAGACCCAGTACTTC. Amino acids: CASSYTSGTETQYF.

A word on this clone: A junction end diverges from the germline sequence, so it may reflect a read error. This chain links TRBV27 with TRBJ2-1, with 8 bases identical to TRBD2. CDR3 length equals 15 residues. CDR1 and CDR2 (germline): MNHEY, SMNVEV (reference sequence). DNA for the CDR3: TGTGCCAGCAGTTTGCCCAGCGGGAGCTACGATGAGCAGTTCTTC. It yields the protein CASSLPSGSYDEQFF.

The genes are TRBV18 and TRBJ2-7; no firm D call. Germline V lookup: CDR1 KGHSH, CDR2 LQKENI. With 6 bases removed from V and 5 bases from J, the gap between germline ends came to 17 bases. This CDR3 comprises 14 residues. CDR3 DNA sequence: TGTGCCAGCTCGACGGTTGGACGGCTGAACGAGCAGTACTTC. Residues: CASSTVGRLNEQYF. The complete variable domain, with remaining parts taken from reference TRBV18 and TRBJ2-7, reads NAGVMQNPRHLVRRRGQEARLRCSPMKGHSHVYWYRQLPEEGLKFMVYLQKENIIDESGMPKERFSAEFPKEGPSILRIQQVVRGDSAAYFCASSTVGRLNEQYFGPGTRLTVT.

The chain recombines TRBV4-1 with TRBJ2-5; 10 bases match TRBD2. This CDR3 region has 17 residues. Losses at the gene ends were 0 bases for V and 6 bases for J; bases not matched to a gene: 10. Germline V gene sequence: CDR1 MGHRA, CDR2 YSYEKL. This chain's CDR3 is CASSQDATSGMMKTQYF. The CDR3 DNA is TGCGCCAGCAGCCAAGATGCTACTAGCGGGATGATGAAGACCCAGTACTTC.

In nucleotides, the CDR3 is TGCAGCGTTGTGACGACAGGAACGAACACCGGGGAGCTGTTTTTT. Translating it yields CSVVTTGTNTGELFF. The V call is TRBV29-1, the J call TRBJ2-2, with a weak D call TRBD1 (6 bases). Trimming pared 4 bases from V and 0 bases from J, leaving 12 bases between. Germline-derived CDR1 and CDR2 are SQVTM and ANQGSEA. This CDR3 comprises 15 residues.

The rearrangement joins TRBV27 to TRBJ2-7; TRBD2 is a possible D gene (5 bases). V was shortened by 3 bases and J by 3 bases, with 12 bases between the two germline ends. This CDR3 is built from 14 residues. Germline lookup yields CDR1 MNHEY and CDR2 SMNVEV (reference sequence). This CDR3 reads CASSLGAEFYEQYF. The DNA of the CDR3 is TGTGCCAGCAGTTTGGGAGCGGAATTCTACGAGCAGTACTTC.

This clone was seen only a few times. The chain carries TRBV28 and TRBJ2-1; D is unresolved. CDR3 length: 11 amino acids. V was shortened by 3 bases and J by 10 bases, with 7 bases between the two germline ends. Germline CDR1 reads MDHEN; CDR2 reads SYDVKM. CDR3 coding DNA: TGTGCCAGCAGTTTTCTAAGGGAGCAGTTCTTC. This codes for CASSFLREQFF.

The chain carries TRBV30 and TRBJ1-4; 8 bases are shared with TRBD1. This CDR3 is built from 14 residues. The ends lost 5 bases at V and 3 bases at J; junction bases unmatched: 5. CDR1 and CDR2 (germline): GTSNPN, SVGIG (reference sequence). The DNA of the CDR3 is TGTGCCTGGCCCGACAGGGGTGCTAATGAAAAACTGTTTTTT. Protein sequence: CAWPDRGANEKLFF.